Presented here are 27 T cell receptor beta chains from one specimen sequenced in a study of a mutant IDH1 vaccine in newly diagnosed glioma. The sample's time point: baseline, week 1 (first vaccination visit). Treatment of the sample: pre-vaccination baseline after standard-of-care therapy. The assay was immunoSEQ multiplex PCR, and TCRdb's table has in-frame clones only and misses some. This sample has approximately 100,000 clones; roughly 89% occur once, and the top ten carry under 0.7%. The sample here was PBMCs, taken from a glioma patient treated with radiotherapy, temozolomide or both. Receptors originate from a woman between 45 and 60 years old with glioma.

The CDR3 reads CASSIKTGGGNQPQHF. The CDR3 DNA follows: TGCGCCAGCAGCATTAAGACAGGGGGCGGCAATCAGCCCCAGCATTTT. The chain couples TRBV4-1 to TRBJ1-5; 10 nucleotides align to TRBD1. From germline, CDR1 is MGHRA and CDR2 YSYEKL. The V gene end was trimmed by 5 bases and the J gene end by 2 bases; junction bases not matched to a gene: 6. This CDR3 is built from 16 residues.

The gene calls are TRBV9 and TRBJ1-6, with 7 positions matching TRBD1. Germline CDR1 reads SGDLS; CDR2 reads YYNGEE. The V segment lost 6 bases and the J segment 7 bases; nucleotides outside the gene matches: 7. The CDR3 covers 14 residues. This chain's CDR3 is CASTLGGQNSPLHF. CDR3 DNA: TGTGCCAGCACCCTAGGGGGCCAGAATTCACCCCTCCACTTT.

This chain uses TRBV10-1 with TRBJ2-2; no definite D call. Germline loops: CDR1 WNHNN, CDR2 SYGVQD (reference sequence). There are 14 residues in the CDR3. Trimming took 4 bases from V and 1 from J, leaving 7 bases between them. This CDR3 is CASSVNLNTGELFF. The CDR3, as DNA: TGCGCCAGCAGTGTCAACCTGAACACCGGGGAGCTGTTTTTT.

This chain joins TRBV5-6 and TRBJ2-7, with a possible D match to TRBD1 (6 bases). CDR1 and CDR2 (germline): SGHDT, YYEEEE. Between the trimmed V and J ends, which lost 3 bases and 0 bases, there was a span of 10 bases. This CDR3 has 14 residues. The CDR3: CASSYRAPSYEQYF. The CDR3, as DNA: TGTGCCAGCAGCTACAGGGCCCCCTCCTACGAGCAGTACTTC.

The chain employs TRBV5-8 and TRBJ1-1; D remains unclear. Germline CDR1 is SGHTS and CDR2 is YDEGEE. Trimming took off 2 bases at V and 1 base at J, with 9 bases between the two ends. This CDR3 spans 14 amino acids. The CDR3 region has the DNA TGTGCCAGCAGCTTAAGAGGCGGGAACACTGAAGCTTTCTTT. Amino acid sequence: CASSLRGGNTEAFF.

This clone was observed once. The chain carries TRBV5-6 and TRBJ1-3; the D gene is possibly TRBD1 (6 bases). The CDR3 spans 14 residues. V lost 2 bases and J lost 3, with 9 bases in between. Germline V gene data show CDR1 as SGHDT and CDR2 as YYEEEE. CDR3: CASSFQGRGNTIYF. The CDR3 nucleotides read TGTGCCAGCAGCTTCCAGGGGCGTGGAAACACCATATATTTT.

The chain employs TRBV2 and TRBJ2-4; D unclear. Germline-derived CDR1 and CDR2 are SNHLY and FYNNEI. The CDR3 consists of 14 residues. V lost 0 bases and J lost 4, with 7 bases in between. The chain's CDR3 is CASSEAIPKNIQYF. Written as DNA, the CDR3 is TGTGCCAGCAGTGAAGCGATACCTAAAAACATTCAGTACTTC.

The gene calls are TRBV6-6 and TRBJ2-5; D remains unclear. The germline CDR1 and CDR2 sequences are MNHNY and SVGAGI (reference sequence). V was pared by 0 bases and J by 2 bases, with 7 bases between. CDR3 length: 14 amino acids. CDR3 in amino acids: CASSYSLAQETQYF. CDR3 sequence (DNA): TGTGCCAGCAGTTACTCGCTCGCTCAAGAGACCCAGTACTTC.

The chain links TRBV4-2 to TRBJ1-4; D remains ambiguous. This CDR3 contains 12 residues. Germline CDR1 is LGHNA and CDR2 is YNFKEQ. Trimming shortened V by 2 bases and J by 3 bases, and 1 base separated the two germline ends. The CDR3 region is CASSQSNEKLFF. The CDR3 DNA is TGTGCCAGCAGCCAATCTAATGAAAAACTGTTTTTT.

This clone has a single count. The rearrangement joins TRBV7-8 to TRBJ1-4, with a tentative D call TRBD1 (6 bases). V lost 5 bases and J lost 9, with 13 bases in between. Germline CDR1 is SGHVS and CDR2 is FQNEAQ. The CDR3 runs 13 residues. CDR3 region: CASSPGGAQKLFF. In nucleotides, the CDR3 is TGTGCCAGCAGCCCTGGGGGGGCCCAAAAACTGTTTTTT.

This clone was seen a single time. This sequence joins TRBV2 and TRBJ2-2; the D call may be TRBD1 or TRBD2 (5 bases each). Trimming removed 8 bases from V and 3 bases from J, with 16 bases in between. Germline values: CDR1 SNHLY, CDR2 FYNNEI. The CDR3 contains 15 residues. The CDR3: CASVREMRDTGELFF. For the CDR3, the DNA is TGTGCCAGCGTCAGGGAAATGAGGGACACCGGGGAGCTGTTTTTT.

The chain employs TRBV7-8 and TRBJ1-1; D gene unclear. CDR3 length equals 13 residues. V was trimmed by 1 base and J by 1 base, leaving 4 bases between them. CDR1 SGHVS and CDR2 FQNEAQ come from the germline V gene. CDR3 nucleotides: TGTGCCAGCAGCTTAGTGGCGAACACTGAAGCTTTCTTT. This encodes CASSLVANTEAFF.

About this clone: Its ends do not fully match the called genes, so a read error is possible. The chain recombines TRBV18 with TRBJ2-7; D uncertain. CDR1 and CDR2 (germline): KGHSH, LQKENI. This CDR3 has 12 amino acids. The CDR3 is CASSPPKDPSDF. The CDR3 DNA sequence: TGTGCCAGCTCACCACCGAAGGATCCCAGCGACTTC.

CDR3 in amino acids: CASSKRDIPTDTQYF. The CDR3 nucleotides read TGTGCCAGCAGTAAACGGGACATCCCCACGGATACGCAGTATTTT. The V gene is TRBV6-6, the J gene TRBJ2-3, with a tentative D call TRBD1 (6 bases). The germline V and J ends were trimmed by 5 bases and 6 bases, with 18 bases remaining between them. The CDR3 runs to 15 residues. Per germline, CDR1 MNHNY and CDR2 SVGAGI (reference sequence).

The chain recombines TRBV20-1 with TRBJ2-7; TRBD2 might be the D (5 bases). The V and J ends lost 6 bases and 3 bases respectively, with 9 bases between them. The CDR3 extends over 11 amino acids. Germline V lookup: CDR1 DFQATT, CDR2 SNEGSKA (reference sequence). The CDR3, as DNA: TGCAGTGCCACCACTAGCTACGAGCAGTACTTC. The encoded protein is CSATTSYEQYF.

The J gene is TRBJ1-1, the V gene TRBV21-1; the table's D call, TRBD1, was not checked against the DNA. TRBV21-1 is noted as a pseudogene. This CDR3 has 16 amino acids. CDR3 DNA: TGTGCCAGCAGCGGCCGACAGGGCGGAAAGAACACTGAAGCTTTCTTT. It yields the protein CASSGRQGGKNTEAFF.

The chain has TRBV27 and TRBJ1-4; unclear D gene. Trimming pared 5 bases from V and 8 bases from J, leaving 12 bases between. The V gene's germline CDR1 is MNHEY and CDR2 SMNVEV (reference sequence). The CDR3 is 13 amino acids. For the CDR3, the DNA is TGTGCCAGCAGTACGGGGAATTGGGAAAAACTGTTTTTT. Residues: CASSTGNWEKLFF.

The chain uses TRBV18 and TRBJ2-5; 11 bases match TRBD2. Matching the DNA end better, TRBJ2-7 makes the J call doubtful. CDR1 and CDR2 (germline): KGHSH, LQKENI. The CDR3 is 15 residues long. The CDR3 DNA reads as TGTGCCAGCTCCCCCGGGACTAGCGGCACCTACGAGCAGTACTTC. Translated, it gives CASSPGTSGTYEQYF.

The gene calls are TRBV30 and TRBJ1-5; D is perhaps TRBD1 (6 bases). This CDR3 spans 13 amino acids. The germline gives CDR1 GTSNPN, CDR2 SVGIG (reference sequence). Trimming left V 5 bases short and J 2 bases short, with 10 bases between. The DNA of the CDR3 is TGTGCCTGGGCAGGGGTAGGCAATCAGCCCCAGCATTTT. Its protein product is CAWAGVGNQPQHF.

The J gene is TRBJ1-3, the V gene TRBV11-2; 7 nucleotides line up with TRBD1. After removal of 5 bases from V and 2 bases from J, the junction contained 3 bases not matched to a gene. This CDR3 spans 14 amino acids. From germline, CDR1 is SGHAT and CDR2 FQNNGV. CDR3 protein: CASSMDRTGNTIYF. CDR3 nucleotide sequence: TGTGCCAGCAGCATGGACAGGACTGGAAACACCATATATTTT. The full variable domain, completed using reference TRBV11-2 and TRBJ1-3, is EAGVAQSPRYKIIEKRQSVAFWCNPISGHATLYWYQQILGQGPKLLIQFQNNGVVDDSQLPKDRFSAERLKGVDSTLKIQPAKLEDSAVYLCASSMDRTGNTIYFGEGSWLTVV.

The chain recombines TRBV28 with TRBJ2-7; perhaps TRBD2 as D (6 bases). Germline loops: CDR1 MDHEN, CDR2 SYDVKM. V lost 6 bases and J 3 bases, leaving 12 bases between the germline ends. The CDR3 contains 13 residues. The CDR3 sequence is CASRETSSYEQYF. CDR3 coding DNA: TGTGCCAGCAGGGAGACTAGTAGCTACGAGCAGTACTTC.

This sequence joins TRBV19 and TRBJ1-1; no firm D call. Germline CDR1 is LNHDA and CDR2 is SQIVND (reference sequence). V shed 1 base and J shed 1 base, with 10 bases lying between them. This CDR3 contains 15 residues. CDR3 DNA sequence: TGTGCCAGTAGTATAGGAGTGGTGACGAACACTGAAGCTTTCTTT. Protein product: CASSIGVVTNTEAFF. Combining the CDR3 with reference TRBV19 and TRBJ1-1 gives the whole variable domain DGGITQSPKYLFRKEGQNVTLSCEQNLNHDAMYWYRQDPGQGLRLIYYSQIVNDFQKGDIAEGYSVSREKKESFPLTVTSAQKNPTAFYLCASSIGVVTNTEAFFGQGTRLTVV.

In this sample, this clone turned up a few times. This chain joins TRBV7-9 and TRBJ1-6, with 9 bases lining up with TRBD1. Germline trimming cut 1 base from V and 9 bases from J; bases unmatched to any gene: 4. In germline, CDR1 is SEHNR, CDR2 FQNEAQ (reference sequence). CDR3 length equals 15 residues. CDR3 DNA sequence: TGTGCCAGCAGCTTAGAGACAGGGGGTAGTTCACCCCTCCACTTT. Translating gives CASSLETGGSSPLHF.

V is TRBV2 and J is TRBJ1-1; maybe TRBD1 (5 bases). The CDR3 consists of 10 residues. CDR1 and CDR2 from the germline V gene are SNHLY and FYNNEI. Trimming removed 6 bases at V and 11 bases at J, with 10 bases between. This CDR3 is CASRGDGAFF. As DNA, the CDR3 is TGTGCCAGCAGGGGGGATGGGGCTTTCTTT.

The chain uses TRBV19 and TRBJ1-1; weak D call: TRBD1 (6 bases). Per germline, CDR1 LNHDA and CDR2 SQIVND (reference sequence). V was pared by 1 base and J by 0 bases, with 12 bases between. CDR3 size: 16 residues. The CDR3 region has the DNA TGTGCCAGTAGTATAGTTGCAGGGGACCTGAACACTGAAGCTTTCTTT. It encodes CASSIVAGDLNTEAFF. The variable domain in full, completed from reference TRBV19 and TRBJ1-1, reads DGGITQSPKYLFRKEGQNVTLSCEQNLNHDAMYWYRQDPGQGLRLIYYSQIVNDFQKGDIAEGYSVSREKKESFPLTVTSAQKNPTAFYLCASSIVAGDLNTEAFFGQGTRLTVV.

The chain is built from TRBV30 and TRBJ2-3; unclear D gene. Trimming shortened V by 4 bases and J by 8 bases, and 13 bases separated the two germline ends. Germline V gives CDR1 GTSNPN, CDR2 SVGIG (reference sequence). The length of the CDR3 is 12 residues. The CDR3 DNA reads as TGTGCCTGGATGGATACGATGGGTACGCAGTATTTT. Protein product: CAWMDTMGTQYF.

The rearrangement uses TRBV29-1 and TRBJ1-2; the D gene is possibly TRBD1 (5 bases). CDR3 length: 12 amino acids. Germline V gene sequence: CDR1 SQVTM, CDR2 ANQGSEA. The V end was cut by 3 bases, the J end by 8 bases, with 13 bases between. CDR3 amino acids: CSVDTSGYGYTF. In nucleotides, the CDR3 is TGCAGCGTTGATACTTCAGGGTACGGCTACACCTTC.